These 5 T cell receptor beta chains originate from one sample sequenced in a study of T cells in Graves' hyperthyroidism and ophthalmopathy. RNA transcripts served as the template for amplifying TCR beta CDR3 regions. The TCR CDR3 was amplified in a first-round RT-PCR using the HTBI primer set. TCRdb independently ran MiXCR on the multiplex PCR reads; one entry per CDR3 protein. Among around 660,000 distinct CDR3 sequences listed, nearly 45% were seen once. Sample: peripheral blood or thyroid tissue (not recorded which). All receptors come from an adult man with Graves' disease, either hyperthyroidism or ophthalmopathy (not recorded which).

The chain has TRBV10-2 and TRBJ1-1; possible D gene TRBD1, 6 bases. Germline assignment: CDR1 WSHSY and CDR2 SAAADI. With 10 bases removed from V and 1 base from J, the gap between germline ends came to 13 bases. The CDR3 consists of 13 residues. The CDR3 here is CATLTGENTEAFF. The CDR3 DNA is TGCGCCACCTTGACAGGCGAGAACACTGAAGCTTTCTTT.

On this clonotype: The germline gene is not matched at one end of the junction; a read error may be the cause. The chain carries TRBV7-6 and TRBJ2-5; 11 nucleotides agree with TRBD1. CDR3 size: 18 residues. Germline CDR1 and CDR2: SGHVS and FNYEAQ. CDR3 in amino acids: CASSLRRDRGVSQETQYF. CDR3 sequence (DNA): TGTGCTAGCAGCTTAAGGAGGGACAGGGGGGTGTCCCAAGAGACCCAGTACTTC.

The rearrangement uses TRBV25-1 and TRBJ2-2; D is possibly TRBD1 (6 bases). This CDR3 has 15 residues. Germline lookup yields CDR1 MGHDK and CDR2 SYGVNS. V lost 11 bases to trimming and J lost 0 bases, with 16 bases between them. In DNA form, the CDR3 reads TGTGCCTTAGGGGTTGGGACAACGAACACCGGGGAGCTGTTTTTT. As protein: CALGVGTTNTGELFF.

This clonotype was counted only a few times. The chain uses TRBV5-1 and TRBJ1-5; 7 bases are a match to TRBD1. Unmatched junction bases numbered 11, after V lost 0 bases and J lost 5 bases. This CDR3 has 17 residues. The V gene's germline CDR1 is SGHRS and CDR2 YFSETQ. CDR3 region: CASSLEGGGRGDQPQHF. CDR3 nucleotides: TGCGCCAGCAGCTTGGAGGGAGGGGGCAGGGGGGATCAGCCCCAGCATTTT.

This clonotype has a count of ten or more. The chain carries TRBV29-1 and TRBJ1-1, with D tentatively TRBD1 (5 bases). V was shortened by 2 bases and J by 1 base, with 11 bases between the two germline ends. The germline V gene encodes CDR1 SQVTM and CDR2 ANQGSEA. This CDR3 is built from 14 residues. The CDR3 here is CSVERWDENTEAFF. The CDR3 region has the DNA TGCAGCGTTGAACGGTGGGACGAGAACACTGAAGCTTTCTTT.